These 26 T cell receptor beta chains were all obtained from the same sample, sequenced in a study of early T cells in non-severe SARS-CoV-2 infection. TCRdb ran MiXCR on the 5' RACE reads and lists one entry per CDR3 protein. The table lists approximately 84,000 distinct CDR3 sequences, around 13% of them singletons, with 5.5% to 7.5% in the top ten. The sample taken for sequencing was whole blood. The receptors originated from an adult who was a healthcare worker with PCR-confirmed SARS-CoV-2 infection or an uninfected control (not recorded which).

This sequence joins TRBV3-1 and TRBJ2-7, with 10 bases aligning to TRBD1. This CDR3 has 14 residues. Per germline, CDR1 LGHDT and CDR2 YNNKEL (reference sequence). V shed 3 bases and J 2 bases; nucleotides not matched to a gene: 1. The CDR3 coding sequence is TGTGCCAGCAGCCACGGACAGGGGGCCTACGAGCAGTACTTC. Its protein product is CASSHGQGAYEQYF.

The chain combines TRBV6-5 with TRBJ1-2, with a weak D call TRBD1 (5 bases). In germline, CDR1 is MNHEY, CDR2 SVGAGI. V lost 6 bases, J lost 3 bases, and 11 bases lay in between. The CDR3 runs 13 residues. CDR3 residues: CASRQLGDYGYTF. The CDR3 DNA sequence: TGTGCCAGCAGACAGTTGGGGGACTATGGCTACACCTTC.

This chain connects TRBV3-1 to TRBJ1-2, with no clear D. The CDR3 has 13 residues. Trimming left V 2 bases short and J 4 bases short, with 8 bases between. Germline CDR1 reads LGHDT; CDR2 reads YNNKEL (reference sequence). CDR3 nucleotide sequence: TGTGCCAGCAGCCAAAATAGCGGCTATGGCTACACCTTC. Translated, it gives CASSQNSGYGYTF.

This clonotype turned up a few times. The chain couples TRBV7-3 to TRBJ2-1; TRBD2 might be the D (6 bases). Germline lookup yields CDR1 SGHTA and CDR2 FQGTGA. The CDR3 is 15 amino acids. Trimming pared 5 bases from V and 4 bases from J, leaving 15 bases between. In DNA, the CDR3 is TGTGCCAGCAGCCCATACCTCGGGGGATACAATGAGCAGTTCTTC. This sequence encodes CASSPYLGGYNEQFF.

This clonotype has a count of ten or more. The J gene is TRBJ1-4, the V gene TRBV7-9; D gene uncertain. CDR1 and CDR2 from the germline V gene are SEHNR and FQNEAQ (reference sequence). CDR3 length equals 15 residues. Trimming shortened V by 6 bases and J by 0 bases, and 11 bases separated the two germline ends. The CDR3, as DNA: TGTGCCAGCAGTCATAAACCTGCAACTAATGAAAAACTGTTTTTT. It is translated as CASSHKPATNEKLFF.

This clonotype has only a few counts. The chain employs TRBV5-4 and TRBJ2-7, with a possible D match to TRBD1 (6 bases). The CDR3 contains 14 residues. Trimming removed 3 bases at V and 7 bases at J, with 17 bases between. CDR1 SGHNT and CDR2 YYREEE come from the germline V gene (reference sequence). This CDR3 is CASSSQQGSGEQYF. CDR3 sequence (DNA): TGTGCCAGCAGCTCTCAGCAGGGGTCGGGGGAGCAGTACTTC.

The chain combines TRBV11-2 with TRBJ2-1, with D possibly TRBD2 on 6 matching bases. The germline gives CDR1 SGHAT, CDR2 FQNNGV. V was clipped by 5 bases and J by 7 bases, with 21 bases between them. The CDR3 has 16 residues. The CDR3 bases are TGTGCCAGCAGCCCATGGGGCGGGATCGAAGGGAATGAGCAGTTCTTC. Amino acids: CASSPWGGIEGNEQFF.

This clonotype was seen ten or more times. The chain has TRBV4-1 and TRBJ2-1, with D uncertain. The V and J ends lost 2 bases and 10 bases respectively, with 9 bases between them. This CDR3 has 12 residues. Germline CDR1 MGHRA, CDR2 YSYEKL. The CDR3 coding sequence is TGCGCCAGCAGCCAATCGTTTAGGGAGCAGTTCTTC. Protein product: CASSQSFREQFF.

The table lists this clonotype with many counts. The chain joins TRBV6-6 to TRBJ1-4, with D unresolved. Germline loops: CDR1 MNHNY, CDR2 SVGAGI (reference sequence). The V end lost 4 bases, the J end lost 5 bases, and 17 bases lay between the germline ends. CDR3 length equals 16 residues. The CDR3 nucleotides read TGTGCCAGCAGTTCACCCCTGTCGGATTTCAATGAAAAACTGTTTTTT. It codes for CASSSPLSDFNEKLFF.

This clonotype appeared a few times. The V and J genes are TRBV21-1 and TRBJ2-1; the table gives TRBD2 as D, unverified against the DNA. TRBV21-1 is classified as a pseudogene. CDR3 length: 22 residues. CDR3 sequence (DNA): TGTGCCAGCAGCAAAGGGCGGCCCGCTCGGCTAGCGGGAGCAGTAAATCCCAATGAGCAGTTCTTC. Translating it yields CASSKGRPARLAGAVNPNEQFF.

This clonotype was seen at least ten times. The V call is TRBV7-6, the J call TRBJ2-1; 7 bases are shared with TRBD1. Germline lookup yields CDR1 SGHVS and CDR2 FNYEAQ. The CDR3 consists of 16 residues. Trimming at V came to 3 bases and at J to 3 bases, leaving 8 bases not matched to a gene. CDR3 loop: CASSLTPGQYYNEQFF. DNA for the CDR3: TGTGCCAGCAGCTTGACTCCGGGACAGTACTACAATGAGCAGTTCTTC.

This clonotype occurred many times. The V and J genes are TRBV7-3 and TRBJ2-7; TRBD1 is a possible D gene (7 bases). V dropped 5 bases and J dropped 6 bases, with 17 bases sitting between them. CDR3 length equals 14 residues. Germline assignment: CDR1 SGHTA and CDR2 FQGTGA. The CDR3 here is CASSHTGEVGEQYF. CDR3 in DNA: TGTGCCAGCAGCCACACAGGGGAGGTGGGCGAGCAGTACTTC.

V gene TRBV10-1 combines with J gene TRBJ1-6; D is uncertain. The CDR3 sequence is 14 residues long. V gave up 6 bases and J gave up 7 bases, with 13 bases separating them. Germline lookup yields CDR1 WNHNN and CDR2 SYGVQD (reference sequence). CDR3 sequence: CASRGTEGNSPLHF. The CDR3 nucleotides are TGCGCCAGCAGGGGTACTGAGGGAAATTCACCCCTCCACTTT.

CDR3: CASSLVGFHKNEQYF. The CDR3 coding sequence is TGTGCCAGCAGTTTAGTAGGGTTTCACAAGAACGAGCAGTACTTC. The V and J genes are TRBV28 and TRBJ2-7; D call uncertain. The V gene lost 2 bases and the J gene lost 5 bases, with 16 bases spanning the gap. Germline V CDR1 and CDR2: MDHEN, SYDVKM. There are 15 residues in the CDR3.

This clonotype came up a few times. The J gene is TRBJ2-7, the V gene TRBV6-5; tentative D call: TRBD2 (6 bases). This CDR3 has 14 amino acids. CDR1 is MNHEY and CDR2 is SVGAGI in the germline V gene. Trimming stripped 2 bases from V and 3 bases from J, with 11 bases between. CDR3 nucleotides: TGTGCCAGCAGTTACGGGCGGGGCGACTACGAGCAGTACTTC. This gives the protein CASSYGRGDYEQYF.

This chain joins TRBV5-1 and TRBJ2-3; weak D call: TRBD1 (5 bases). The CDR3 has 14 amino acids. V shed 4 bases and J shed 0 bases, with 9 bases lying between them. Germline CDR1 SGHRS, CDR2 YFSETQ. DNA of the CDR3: TGCGCCAGCAGCCTTACAGGAAGCACAGATACGCAGTATTTT. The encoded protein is CASSLTGSTDTQYF.

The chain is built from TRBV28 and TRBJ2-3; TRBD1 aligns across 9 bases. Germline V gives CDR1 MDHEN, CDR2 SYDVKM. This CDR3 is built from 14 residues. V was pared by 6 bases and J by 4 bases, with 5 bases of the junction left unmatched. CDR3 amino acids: CASRPGQGSDTQYF. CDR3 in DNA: TGTGCCAGCAGACCGGGACAGGGTTCAGATACGCAGTATTTT.

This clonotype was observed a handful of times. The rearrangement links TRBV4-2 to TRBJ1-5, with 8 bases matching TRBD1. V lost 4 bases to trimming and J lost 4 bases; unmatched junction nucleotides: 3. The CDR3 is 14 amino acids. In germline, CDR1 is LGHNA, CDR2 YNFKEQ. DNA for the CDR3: TGTGCCAGCAGCCGAGACAGGGGTAATCAGCCCCAGCATTTT. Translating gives CASSRDRGNQPQHF.

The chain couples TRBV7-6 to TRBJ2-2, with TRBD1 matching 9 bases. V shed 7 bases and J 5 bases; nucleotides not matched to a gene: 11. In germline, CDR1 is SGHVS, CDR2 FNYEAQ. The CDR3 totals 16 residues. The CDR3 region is CASTYRGQGETGELFF. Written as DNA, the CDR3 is TGTGCCAGCACCTACAGGGGACAGGGAGAGACCGGGGAGCTGTTTTTT.

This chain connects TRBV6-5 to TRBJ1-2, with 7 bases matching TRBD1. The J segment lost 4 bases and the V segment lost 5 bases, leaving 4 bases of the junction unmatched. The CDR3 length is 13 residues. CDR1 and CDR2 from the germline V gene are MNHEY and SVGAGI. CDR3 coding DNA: TGTGCCAGCAGTGCGCAGGGGGGCTATGGCTACACCTTC. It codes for CASSAQGGYGYTF.

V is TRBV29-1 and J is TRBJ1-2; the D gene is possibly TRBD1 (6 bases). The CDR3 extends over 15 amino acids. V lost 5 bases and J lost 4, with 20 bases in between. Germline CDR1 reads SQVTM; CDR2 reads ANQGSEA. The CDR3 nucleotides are TGCAGCGTTCCTCACTGGGAGGGCAGGGGCTATGGCTACACCTTC. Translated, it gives CSVPHWEGRGYGYTF.

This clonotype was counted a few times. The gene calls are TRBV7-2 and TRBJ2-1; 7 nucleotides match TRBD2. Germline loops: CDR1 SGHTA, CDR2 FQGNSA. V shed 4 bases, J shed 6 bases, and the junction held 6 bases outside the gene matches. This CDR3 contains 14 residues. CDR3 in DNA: TGTGCCAGCAGCTCCGAGCGGGAAAGCAATGAGCAGTTCTTC. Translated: CASSSERESNEQFF.

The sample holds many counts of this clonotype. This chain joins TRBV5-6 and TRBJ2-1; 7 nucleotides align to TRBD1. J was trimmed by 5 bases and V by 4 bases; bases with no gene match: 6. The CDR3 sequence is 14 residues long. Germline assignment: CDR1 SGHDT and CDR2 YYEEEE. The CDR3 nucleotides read TGTGCCAGCAGCACAGGGGCTTTGGACAATGAGCAGTTCTTC. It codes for CASSTGALDNEQFF.

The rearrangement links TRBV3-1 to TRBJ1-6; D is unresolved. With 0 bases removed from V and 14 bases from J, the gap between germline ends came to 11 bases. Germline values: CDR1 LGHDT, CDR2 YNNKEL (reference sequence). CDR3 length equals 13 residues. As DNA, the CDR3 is TGTGCCAGCAGCCAAGACAGGCCTCGGGCCCTCCACTTT. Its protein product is CASSQDRPRALHF.

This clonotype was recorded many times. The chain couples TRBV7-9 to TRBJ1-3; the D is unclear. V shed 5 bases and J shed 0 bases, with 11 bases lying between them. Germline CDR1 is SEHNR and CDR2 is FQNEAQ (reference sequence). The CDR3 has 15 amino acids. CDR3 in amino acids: CASSPKRRSGNTIYF. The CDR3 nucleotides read TGTGCCAGCAGCCCAAAGAGGCGCTCTGGAAACACCATATATTTT.

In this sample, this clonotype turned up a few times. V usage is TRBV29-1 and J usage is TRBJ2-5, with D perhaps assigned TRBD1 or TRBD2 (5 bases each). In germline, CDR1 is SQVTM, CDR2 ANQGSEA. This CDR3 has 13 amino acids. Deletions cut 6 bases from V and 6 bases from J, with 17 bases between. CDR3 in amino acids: CSVPGPLGKTQYF. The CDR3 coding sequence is TGCAGCGTCCCGGGACCCCTAGGAAAGACCCAGTACTTC.